The TCR beta chain under discussion was sequenced for a study of CD8 T cells in ankylosing spondylitis. The V end was cut by 2 bases, the J end by 1 base, with 8 bases between. The CDR3 is made up of 14 amino acids. Germline V gene data show CDR1 as LGHNA and CDR2 as YNFKEQ. This clonotype has at least ten counts. The antigen is unknown. TCRdb analysed the 5' RACE reads with MiXCR anew, one entry per CDR3 protein. The table lists 100,000 to 150,000 distinct CDR3 sequences, roughly 6.6% of them singletons, with 9% to 15% in the top ten. Study results and limitations: Clones linked to the disease showed a CD8+ phenotype. They occurred at relatively low frequencies in peripheral blood. About 8 highly homologous variants made up a TCR beta motif, and this motif appeared characteristic of ankylosing spondylitis blood.

This receptor was obtained from a male donor with ankylosing spondylitis or in good health (not recorded which). Material: blood, either unsorted or a sorted T cell fraction (not recorded which). The V call is TRBV4-2, the J call TRBJ2-5; D is possibly TRBD1 (5 bases). CDR3 region: CASSQQDSQETQYF. As DNA, the CDR3 is TGTGCCAGCAGCCAACAAGACAGCCAAGAGACCCAGTACTTC.